A selection of T cell receptor beta chains follows, all from one sample in a study of OX40 agonist ivuxolimab in advanced cancers. TCRdb's copy holds only in-frame clones and misses some; the assay was immunoSEQ multiplex PCR. The sample has under 70,000 clones, around 89% seen once; the top ten hold less than 7.5%. The input for sequencing was CD4+ or CD8+ T cells sorted from blood, taken in a trial of the OX40 agonist ivuxolimab. Receptors were obtained from an adult with an advanced solid tumor such as melanoma, head and neck, liver or kidney cancer. Each CDR3 is given with its conserved first and last residue. The D gene is left open where the match is weak. Clone size is shown for a subset of rows, as once, few, many or a class of expanded clone.

TRBV2	TRBJ2-3	-	TRBD1	TGTGCCAGCAGTGAACCCGGGACAGAGAGCACAGATACGCAGTATTTT	CASSEPGTESTDTQYF
TRBV19	TRBJ2-7	once	TRBD1	TGTGCCAGTAGTACCAGGGACAGCTCCTACGAGCAGTACTTC	CASSTRDSSYEQYF
TRBV6-5	TRBJ2-7	once	-	TGTGCCAGCAGTTACTCGAGCGCCTCTCCCTACGAGCAGTACTTC	CASSYSSASPYEQYF
TRBV11-2	TRBJ2-7	-	-	TGTGCCAGCAGCTTAGTTGTCTACGAGCAGTACTTC	CASSLVVYEQYF
TRBV11-2	TRBJ2-2	-	-	TGTGCCAGCAGCTCAATTCTAGTGAGCGGGGAGCTGTTTTTT	CASSSILVSGELFF
TRBV29-1	TRBJ1-2	once	TRBD1	TGCAGCGTTTGGAACAGGGGAGAGGACTATGGCTACACCTTC	CSVWNRGEDYGYTF
TRBV14	TRBJ1-1	-	-	TGTGCCAGCAGCCAAGATTCCCCACGGGAGAACACTGAAGCTTTCTTT	CASSQDSPRENTEAFF
TRBV19	TRBJ1-6	-	TRBD1	TGTGCCAGTAGTATAGGTTATGAGGGACAGGATAATTCACCCCTCCACTTT	CASSIGYEGQDNSPLHF
TRBV11-3	TRBJ2-3	-	TRBD2	TGTGCCAGCAGCTTAGAAGCGGGAGGGAATACAGATACGCAGTATTTT	CASSLEAGGNTDTQYF
TRBV7-8	TRBJ2-3	-	-	TGTGCCAGCAGGTCCGGCACTAGCACAGATACGCAGTATTTT	CASRSGTSTDTQYF
TRBV7-2	TRBJ2-7	-	-	TGTGCCAGCAGCCCCTGGGCGGGACTCAACTACGAGCAGTACTTC	CASSPWAGLNYEQYF
TRBV2	TRBJ2-1	-	TRBD2	TGTGCCAGCAGAGCGGGAGTCGGTTACAATGAGCAGTTCTTC	CASRAGVGYNEQFF
TRBV6-1	TRBJ1-1	-	-	TGTGCCATAAAGGACAGCCTTCTTATCACTGAAGCTTTCTTT	CAIKDSLLITEAFF
TRBV7-9	TRBJ2-7	-	TRBD1	TGTGCCAGCAGCTTAGGGGACAGCTCCTACGAGCAGTACTTC	CASSLGDSSYEQYF
TRBV7-9	TRBJ2-3	-	TRBD2	TGTGCCAGCAGTTCCTCGGGACTAGCGGGGGTAGATACGCAGTATTTT	CASSSSGLAGVDTQYF
TRBV6-5	TRBJ2-5	-	-	TGTGCCAGCAGGGACAGCCTCCAAGAGACCCAGTACTTC	CASRDSLQETQYF
TRBV19	TRBJ2-7	once	-	TGTGCCAGTAGTCCCGTGGGGCTAACCTACGAGCAGTACTTC	CASSPVGLTYEQYF
TRBV19	TRBJ2-7	-	TRBD2	TGTGCCAGTAGTATAGGCGGGACTAGCACCTACGAGCAGTACTTC	CASSIGGTSTYEQYF
TRBV30	TRBJ1-1	once	-	TGTGCCTGGAGTACAGGGTACGGGACTGAAGCTTTCTTT	CAWSTGYGTEAFF
TRBV27	TRBJ1-5	-	-	TGTGCCAGCAGCCTCGACAGGACACCCAATCAGCCCCAGCATTTT	CASSLDRTPNQPQHF
TRBV9	TRBJ1-2	-	TRBD1	TGTGCCAGCAGCGTAGAAGGGGGCGCTTTTGGCTACACCTTC	CASSVEGGAFGYTF
TRBV6-5	TRBJ2-5	-	-	TGTGCCAGCAGACACGCCGAACTAGACGAAGAGACCCAGTACTTC	CASRHAELDEETQYF
TRBV27	TRBJ1-1	-	-	TGTGCCACTAGACTGGGGACTGAAGCTTTCTTT	CATRLGTEAFF
TRBV28	TRBJ2-3	-	-	TGTGCCAGCAGTTTATCCCGACTGTCCCTGACAGATACGCAGTATTTT	CASSLSRLSLTDTQYF
TRBV6-4	TRBJ2-3	-	-	TGTGCCAGCAGTGACTCGTTAAGGTTCAGCACAGATACGCAGTATTTT	CASSDSLRFSTDTQYF
TRBV27	TRBJ1-2	-	-	TGTGCCAGCAGTCTAACCGGGACTCTCTACACCTTC	CASSLTGTLYTF
TRBV2	TRBJ2-1	-	-	TGTGCCAGCAGTGAAGGACAGCTCTACAATGAGCAGTTCTTC	CASSEGQLYNEQFF
TRBV4-2	TRBJ1-1	-	-	TGTGCCAGCAGCCCCCTTCCTGGGAGACAGGCGAACACTGAAGCTTTCTTT	CASSPLPGRQANTEAFF
TRBV27	TRBJ2-7	-	-	TGTGCCAGCAGTTTCTTCAGGGGCCACGAGCAGTACTTC	CASSFFRGHEQYF
TRBV27	TRBJ2-1	once	TRBD2	TGTGCCAGCAAAAGCGGGGGGGCCTACAATGAGCAGTTCTTC	CASKSGGAYNEQFF
TRBV5-1	TRBJ1-6	-	TRBD1	TGCGCCAGCAGTGGACAGGGGAATTCACCCCTCCACTTT	CASSGQGNSPLHF
TRBV29-1	TRBJ2-2	-	-	TGCAGCGCTTATCAGGGGAACACCGGGGAGCTGTTTTTT	CSAYQGNTGELFF
TRBV27	TRBJ2-2	-	-	TGTGCCAGCAGTTTTATAACCAACACCGGGGAGCTGTTTTTT	CASSFITNTGELFF
TRBV5-4	TRBJ1-5	-	-	TGTGCCAGCAGAATGATAGGGGAGGGGGAAGATCAGCCCCAGCATTTT	CASRMIGEGEDQPQHF
TRBV28	TRBJ1-1	-	-	TGTGCCAGCAGTTTTCGGGGCCCAAACACTGAAGCTTTCTTT	CASSFRGPNTEAFF
TRBV7-6	TRBJ2-1	-	-	TGTGCCAGCAGCTTAGAACCCTTCCCACAGGGCAATGAGCAGTTCTTC	CASSLEPFPQGNEQFF
TRBV27	TRBJ1-1	-	-	TGTGCCAGCAGTTTAACCGGGTTGGGGACTGAAGCTTTCTTT	CASSLTGLGTEAFF
TRBV11-2	TRBJ1-2	-	TRBD1	TGTGCCAGCAGCTACAGGGCAGGGGGGCCTAACTATGGCTACACCTTC	CASSYRAGGPNYGYTF
TRBV2	TRBJ2-1	-	TRBD2	TGTGCCAGCACCCTCGGGGGGTATGAGCAGTTCTTC	CASTLGGYEQFF
TRBV10-3	TRBJ1-5	-	TRBD1	TGTGCCATCAGTGAGGGGACAGTGGGGGTCTTGCAGCCCCAGCATTTT	CAISEGTVGVLQPQHF
TRBV11-2	TRBJ1-1	-	TRBD1	TGTGCCAGCAGCCATACTATCCAGGGGGCGAACACTGAAGCTTTCTTT	CASSHTIQGANTEAFF
TRBV9	TRBJ2-3	-	-	TGTGCCAGCAGCGTGCTAGGCAGAAGTCGCACAGATACGCAGTATTTT	CASSVLGRSRTDTQYF
TRBV15	TRBJ2-7	-	TRBD2	TGTGCCACCAGCAGAGGTCCTAGCGGGAGCTCCTACGAGCAGTACTTC	CATSRGPSGSSYEQYF
TRBV7-9	TRBJ2-3	-	TRBD2	TGTGCCAGCAGTTTACTAGCGGGGAGCACAGATACGCAGTATTTT	CASSLLAGSTDTQYF
TRBV4-1	TRBJ2-7	-	-	TGCGCCAGCAGCCAAGATCCGGCAGGGGATCTGAACGAGCAGTACTTC	CASSQDPAGDLNEQYF